One and the same sample provided the 23 T cell receptor beta chains below, sequenced in a study of identical twins. MiXCR, run by TCRdb on the 5' RACE reads, gives a single entry per CDR3 protein. The sample lists a few hundred thousand distinct CDR3 sequences, more than 13% occurring once. Another study also made use of these data, one on yellow fever vaccine responses in identical twins.

Sample: CD4+ T cells sorted from blood. The receptors derive from a woman aged 18-29 years in good health.

This clonotype was found a few times. The rearrangement uses TRBV27 and TRBJ2-7; 7 bases are shared with TRBD1. J gave up 5 bases and V 6 bases, and 4 bases lay outside the gene matches. Germline-derived CDR1 and CDR2 are MNHEY and SMNVEV (reference sequence). The CDR3 extends over 12 amino acids. As DNA, the CDR3 is TGTGCCAGCAGCCGTCAGGGGGACGAGCAGTACTTC. Translated, it gives CASSRQGDEQYF.

This clonotype has a handful of counts. V gene TRBV5-1 combines with J gene TRBJ2-7, with D perhaps matching TRBD1 (5 bases). From germline, CDR1 is SGHRS and CDR2 YFSETQ. The CDR3 is 14 residues long. The V gene lost 2 bases and the J gene lost 0 bases, with 9 bases spanning the gap. The CDR3 DNA follows: TGCGCCAGCAGCTTCTTTACAGGCTCCTACGAGCAGTACTTC. Its protein product is CASSFFTGSYEQYF.

In its sample, this clonotype was seen a few times. The chain links TRBV28 to TRBJ2-4, with D tentatively TRBD2 (7 bases). The CDR3 consists of 12 residues. Germline V CDR1 and CDR2: MDHEN, SYDVKM. The ends were cut back, 3 bases at V and 9 bases at J, with 9 bases in the middle. CDR3 DNA sequence: TGTGCCAGCAGTTTTAGGGGGGGCATTCAGTACTTC. This sequence encodes CASSFRGGIQYF.

The chain couples TRBV20-1 to TRBJ1-6; unclear D gene. CDR1 DFQATT and CDR2 SNEGSKA come from the germline V gene (reference sequence). The CDR3 length is 13 residues. Trimming stripped 1 base from V and 6 bases from J, with 7 bases between. The CDR3 is CSARVPANSPLHF. The CDR3 nucleotides are TGCAGTGCTAGAGTTCCGGCTAATTCACCCCTCCACTTT.

In its sample, this clonotype was seen a few times. V gene TRBV4-3 combines with J gene TRBJ2-7; 7 bases are a match to TRBD1. Losses at the gene ends were 4 bases for V and 1 base for J; bases not matched to a gene: 7. This CDR3 comprises 15 residues. The germline gives CDR1 LGHNA, CDR2 YSLEER. The CDR3 sequence is CASSRNQGQSYEQYF. The DNA of the CDR3 is TGCGCCAGCAGCCGGAATCAGGGACAGTCCTACGAGCAGTACTTC.

This clonotype was counted between two and nine times. J is TRBJ2-5 and V is TRBV4-2; D is possibly TRBD1 or TRBD2 (5 bases each). CDR3 size: 16 residues. Germline V gene sequence: CDR1 LGHNA, CDR2 YNFKEQ. The ends were cut back, 1 base at V and 1 base at J, with 13 bases in the middle. CDR3 coding DNA: TGTGCCAGCAGCCAAGTCTGGGCAGGGACCCAAGAGACCCAGTACTTC. Its protein product is CASSQVWAGTQETQYF.

This clonotype was found a few times. The rearrangement links TRBV18 to TRBJ2-1, with a tentative D call TRBD2 (6 bases). This CDR3 is 13 amino acids long. CDR1 and CDR2 from the germline V gene are KGHSH and LQKENI. Trimming took 2 bases from V and 10 from J, leaving 12 bases between them. DNA of the CDR3: TGTGCCAGCTCACCATTTTCGGGGGACGAGCAGTTCTTC. This codes for CASSPFSGDEQFF.

The gene calls are TRBV3-1 and TRBJ2-7; 11 bases line up with TRBD2. Germline CDR1 LGHDT, CDR2 YNNKEL (reference sequence). After removal of 3 bases from V and 4 bases from J, the junction contained 8 bases not matched to a gene. This CDR3 region has 16 residues. CDR3 coding DNA: TGTGCCAGCAGCCAGCGTACTAGCGGGAGTCGGTACGAGCAGTACTTC. This translates into CASSQRTSGSRYEQYF.

This clonotype was seen only a few times. The chain couples TRBV15 to TRBJ2-7, with TRBD1 matching 8 bases. The junction had 9 bases not matched to a gene; V was cut back by 3 bases and J by 5 bases. This CDR3 comprises 15 residues. Germline V gene sequence: CDR1 LNHNV, CDR2 YYDKDF (reference sequence). In DNA, the CDR3 is TGTGCCACCAGCAGTCCCAGGACAGGGTTTAACGAGCAGTACTTC. It yields the protein CATSSPRTGFNEQYF.

This clonotype was found a few times. J is TRBJ2-3 and V is TRBV7-2, with 8 bases aligning to TRBD2. V dropped 7 bases and J dropped 4; count of bases not matched to a gene: 10. Germline V gives CDR1 SGHTA, CDR2 FQGNSA. The CDR3 loop spans 15 amino acids. CDR3: CASTHGRGAADTQYF. CDR3 nucleotides: TGTGCCAGCACCCATGGGCGGGGGGCCGCAGATACGCAGTATTTT.

Only a few counts were recorded for this clonotype. V is TRBV5-1 and J is TRBJ2-1; possibly TRBD1 for D (6 bases). V was clipped by 0 bases and J by 4 bases, with 11 bases between them. CDR3 length: 15 residues. The germline V gene encodes CDR1 SGHRS and CDR2 YFSETQ. The CDR3 loop is CASSLGETGYNEQFF. For the CDR3, the DNA is TGCGCCAGCAGCTTGGGCGAGACAGGTTACAATGAGCAGTTCTTC.

The chain combines TRBV28 with TRBJ1-4; 8 bases fit TRBD1. Germline CDR1 reads MDHEN; CDR2 reads SYDVKM. The CDR3 runs 15 residues. V dropped 5 bases and J dropped 8; count of bases not matched to a gene: 10. The CDR3 here is CASSPSGTGGEKLFF. For the CDR3, the DNA is TGTGCCAGCAGTCCGTCCGGGACAGGCGGAGAAAAACTGTTTTTT.

This clonotype was detected a few times. The chain couples TRBV4-2 to TRBJ2-2; perhaps TRBD2 as D (5 bases). From germline, CDR1 is LGHNA and CDR2 YNFKEQ. This CDR3 is 16 amino acids long. Trimming left V 1 base short and J 5 bases short, with 14 bases between. This chain's CDR3 is CASSQGDSVRTGELFF. The CDR3 bases are TGTGCCAGCAGCCAAGGGGATAGCGTAAGAACCGGGGAGCTGTTTTTT.

This chain links TRBV29-1 with TRBJ2-5; D possibly corresponds to TRBD1 (6 bases). The CDR3 contains 13 residues. Trimming removed 7 bases from V and 2 bases from J, with 14 bases in between. CDR1 is SQVTM, CDR2 ANQGSEA, per germline. Written as DNA, the CDR3 is TGCAGCGGTGTCAGGGGCCCGCAAGAGACCCAGTACTTC. Residues: CSGVRGPQETQYF.

This clonotype has a handful of counts. The rearrangement uses TRBV20-1 and TRBJ2-2, with 7 nucleotides matching TRBD2. V trimming: 3 bases; J trimming: 2 bases; junction bases outside the gene matches: 6. In germline, CDR1 is DFQATT, CDR2 SNEGSKA (reference sequence). This CDR3 has 15 residues. CDR3 nucleotide sequence: TGCAGTGCTAGTGGTAGCGGGCCCAACACCGGGGAGCTGTTTTTT. Its translation: CSASGSGPNTGELFF.

V usage is TRBV2 and J usage is TRBJ2-5; TRBD1 aligns across 8 bases. This CDR3 region has 15 residues. V was pared by 7 bases and J by 4 bases, with 11 bases of the junction left unmatched. In germline, CDR1 is SNHLY, CDR2 FYNNEI. CDR3 bases: TGTGCCAGCAAGCAGGGGGCGGCGAGTTTAGAGACCCAGTACTTC. Its protein is CASKQGAASLETQYF.

This clonotype was detected only a few times. The chain has TRBV5-1 and TRBJ2-3; 9 bases fit TRBD1. Germline V gene sequence: CDR1 SGHRS, CDR2 YFSETQ. The J segment lost 3 bases and the V segment lost 7 bases, leaving 9 bases of the junction unmatched. The CDR3 covers 15 residues. The CDR3 loop is CASGRDRVATDTQYF. The CDR3 nucleotides are TGCGCCAGCGGACGGGACAGGGTAGCAACAGATACGCAGTATTTT.

To note about this clonotype: At one boundary the junction diverges from the germline segment, which might be a read error. The chain uses TRBV10-3 and TRBJ1-5; 7 positions agree with TRBD1. Germline values: CDR1 ENHRY, CDR2 SYGVKD. The CDR3 sequence is 15 residues long. CDR3 nucleotides: TGTGCCATCAGTGAGCAGGGGGGTAGCAGTCAGCCCCAGCATTTT. The encoded protein is CAISEQGGSSQPQHF.

V is TRBV27 and J is TRBJ2-1; no clear D gene. This CDR3 spans 12 amino acids. Germline CDR1 MNHEY, CDR2 SMNVEV (reference sequence). Deletions cut 4 bases from V and 10 bases from J, with 11 bases between. DNA for the CDR3: TGTGCCAGCAGTTACCTTGGGCTGGAGCAGTTCTTC. This gives the protein CASSYLGLEQFF.

A word on this clonotype: One junction end does not reproduce the germline sequence, and a read error may be involved. The chain has TRBV7-7 and TRBJ2-5, with D possibly matching TRBD2 (5 bases). Germline CDR1 and CDR2: SSHAT and FNYEAQ (reference sequence). The CDR3 is 14 residues long. This CDR3 is CASSLNGMGETQYF. As DNA, the CDR3 is TGTGCTAGCAGCTTAAACGGGATGGGAGAGACCCAGTACTTC.

This clonotype came up a few times. The chain has TRBV20-1 and TRBJ2-7, with 10 bases lining up with TRBD1. Germline V gene lookup returns CDR1 DFQATT and CDR2 SNEGSKA (reference sequence). CDR3 length equals 12 residues. V lost 5 bases to trimming and J lost 6 bases; unmatched junction nucleotides: 4. This CDR3 is CSARQGALEQYF. CDR3 nucleotides: TGCAGTGCTCGACAGGGGGCTCTCGAGCAGTACTTC.

The chain links TRBV9 to TRBJ2-2; D remains unclear. The CDR3 is made up of 15 amino acids. The germline gives CDR1 SGDLS, CDR2 YYNGEE. V lost 0 bases to trimming and J lost 1 base, with 7 bases between them. As DNA, the CDR3 is TGTGCCAGCAGCGTAGGAAATTTGAACACCGGGGAGCTGTTTTTT. It specifies CASSVGNLNTGELFF.

This clonotype was seen more than once but under ten times. The chain has TRBV30 and TRBJ1-1, with D unresolved. Per germline, CDR1 GTSNPN and CDR2 SVGIG (reference sequence). The V gene lost 0 bases and the J gene lost 6 bases, with 17 bases spanning the gap. The CDR3 runs 15 residues. DNA for the CDR3: TGTGCCTGGAGTGTAAAGGTTGGTAGGGTGGCTGAAGCTTTCTTT. The encoded protein is CAWSVKVGRVAEAFF.